The clone carrying this T cell receptor beta chain was seen at least ten times. Antigen: not known. The CDR3 consists of 14 residues. Trimming stripped 5 bases from V and 3 bases from J, with 13 bases between. Germline values: CDR1 SGHTA, CDR2 FQGNSA. Quantitative 5'-RACE with molecular barcodes produced the TCR beta libraries. One entry per CDR3 protein, called by TCRdb with MiXCR from the 5' RACE reads. The table records fewer than 450,000 distinct CDR3 sequences, about 15% of them present only once. The sample comes from a study of CD8 T cells in ankylosing spondylitis. Overall study findings and caveats: CD8+ disease-linked clones were present at relatively low frequencies in blood. Apparently characteristic of ankylosing spondylitis blood was a TCR beta motif (about 8 highly homologous variants). Reportedly, matched ankylosing spondylitis synovial fluid was significantly enriched for disease-linked clones. In reactive arthritis synovial fluid and blood, some motif variants had been reported before.

This sequence joins TRBV7-2 and TRBJ1-2, with a weak D call TRBD1 (6 bases). This sequence originates from a male donor with ankylosing spondylitis. The sample consisted of blood, either unsorted or a sorted T cell fraction (not recorded which). CDR3 sequence (DNA): TGTGCCAGCAGCGGATCCGGGACACACTATGGCTACACCTTC. Residues: CASSGSGTHYGYTF.